This T cell receptor (beta chain) derives from a study of early T cells in non-severe SARS-CoV-2 infection. For the study at large: Sequencing of unsorted whole blood was done on bulk RNA, leaving chains unpaired.

Worth noting for this clonotype: The antigen is not known.

Individually, cDNA molecules had unique molecular identifiers attached to them. MiXCR was run by TCRdb on the 5' RACE reads, yielding one entry per CDR3 protein. The sample has 70,000 or so distinct CDR3 sequences; 9% to 15% are singletons. Whole-study results and caveats: Matches to VDJdb favored anti-spike CD8 responses and missed private and CD4 specificities.

CDR1 is SGHTA, CDR2 FQGNSA, per germline. Trimming pared 1 base from V and 5 bases from J, leaving 8 bases between. This CDR3 contains 13 residues. Sequencing was performed on whole blood. The chain recombines TRBV7-2 with TRBJ1-2; D ambiguous. This TCR was sampled from an adult who was a healthcare worker with PCR-confirmed SARS-CoV-2 infection or an uninfected control (not recorded which). The CDR3 protein is CASSLERLYGYTF. CDR3 sequence (DNA): TGTGCCAGCAGCTTAGAACGGTTATATGGCTACACCTTC.